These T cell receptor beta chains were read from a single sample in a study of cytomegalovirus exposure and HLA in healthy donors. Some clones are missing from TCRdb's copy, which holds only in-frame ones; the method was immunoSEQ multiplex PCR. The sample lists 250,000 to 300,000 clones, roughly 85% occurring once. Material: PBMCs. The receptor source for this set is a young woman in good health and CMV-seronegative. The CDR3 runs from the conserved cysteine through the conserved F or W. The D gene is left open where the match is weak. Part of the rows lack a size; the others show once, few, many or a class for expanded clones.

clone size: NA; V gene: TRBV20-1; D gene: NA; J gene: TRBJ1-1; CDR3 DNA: TGCAGTGCCCTGGCCACTGAAGCTTTCTTT; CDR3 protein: CSALATEAFF
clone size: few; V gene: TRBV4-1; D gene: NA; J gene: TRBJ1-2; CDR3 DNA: TGCGCCAGCAGCCAACCCCCGGGGTCGTACTATGGCTACACCTTC; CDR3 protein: CASSQPPGSYYGYTF
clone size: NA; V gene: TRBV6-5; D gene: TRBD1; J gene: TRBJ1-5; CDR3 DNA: TGTGCCAGCTCAACCGGGACAGTTCATCAGCCCCAGCATTTT; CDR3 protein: CASSTGTVHQPQHF
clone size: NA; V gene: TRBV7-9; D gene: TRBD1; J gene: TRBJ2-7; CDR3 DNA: TGTGCCAGCAGCCCAAGGACAGGGGGGAGCTCCTACGAGCAGTACTTC; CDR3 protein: CASSPRTGGSSYEQYF
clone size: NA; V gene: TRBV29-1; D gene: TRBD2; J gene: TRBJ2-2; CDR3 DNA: TGCAGCGTTGAAGGGAGCGGGGGCCGAAACACCGGGGAGCTGTTTTTT; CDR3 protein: CSVEGSGGRNTGELFF
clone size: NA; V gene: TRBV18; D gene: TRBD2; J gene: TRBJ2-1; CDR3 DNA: TGTGCCAGCTCACCATTGGCTAGCGGGGTCTACAATGAGCAGTTCTTC; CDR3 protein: CASSPLASGVYNEQFF
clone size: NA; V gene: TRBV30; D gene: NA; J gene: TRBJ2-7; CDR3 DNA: TGTGCCTGGAGTGTACGGGGCTACGAGCAGTACTTC; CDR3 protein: CAWSVRGYEQYF
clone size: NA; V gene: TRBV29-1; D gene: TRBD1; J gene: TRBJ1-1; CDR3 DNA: TGCAGCGTTGAAGAGACAGGGAGAGCCACTGAAGCTTTCTTT; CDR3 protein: CSVEETGRATEAFF
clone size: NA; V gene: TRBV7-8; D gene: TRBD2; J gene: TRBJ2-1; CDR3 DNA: TGTGCCAGCAGCTCAGGACTAGCGGCTAATGAGCAGTTCTTC; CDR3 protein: CASSSGLAANEQFF
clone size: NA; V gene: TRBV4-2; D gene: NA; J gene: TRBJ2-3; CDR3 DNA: TGTGCCAGCAGCCAAGAAGTGGGAGTTGCAGATACGCAGTATTTT; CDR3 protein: CASSQEVGVADTQYF
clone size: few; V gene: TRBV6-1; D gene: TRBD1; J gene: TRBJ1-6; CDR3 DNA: TGTGCCAGCAGGCCGACAGGGACGGGCTCACCCCTCCACTTT; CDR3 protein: CASRPTGTGSPLHF
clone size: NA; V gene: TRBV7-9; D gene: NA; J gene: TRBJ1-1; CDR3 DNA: TGTGCCAGCAGTAGTGTAACCCGCACCGAGAACACTGAAGCTTTCTTT; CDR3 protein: CASSSVTRTENTEAFF
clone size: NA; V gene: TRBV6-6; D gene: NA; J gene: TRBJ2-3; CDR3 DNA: TGTGCCAGCAGTTCTTCAGAGGGAGATACGCAGTATTTT; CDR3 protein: CASSSSEGDTQYF
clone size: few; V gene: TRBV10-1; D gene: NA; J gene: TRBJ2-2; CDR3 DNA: TGCGCCAGTAGCACAGGGTCCGGGGAGCTGTTTTTT; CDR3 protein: CASSTGSGELFF
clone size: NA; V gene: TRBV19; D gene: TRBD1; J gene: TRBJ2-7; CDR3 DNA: TGTGCCAGTAGTATCGGTTGGACAGGGGTGTTGTACGAGCAGTACTTC; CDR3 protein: CASSIGWTGVLYEQYF
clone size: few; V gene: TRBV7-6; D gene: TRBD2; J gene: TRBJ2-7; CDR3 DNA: TGTGCCAGCAGCCCCCTTCGAGCGGGGGGCTCCATAACTACCTACGAGCAGTACTTC; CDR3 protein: CASSPLRAGGSITTYEQYF